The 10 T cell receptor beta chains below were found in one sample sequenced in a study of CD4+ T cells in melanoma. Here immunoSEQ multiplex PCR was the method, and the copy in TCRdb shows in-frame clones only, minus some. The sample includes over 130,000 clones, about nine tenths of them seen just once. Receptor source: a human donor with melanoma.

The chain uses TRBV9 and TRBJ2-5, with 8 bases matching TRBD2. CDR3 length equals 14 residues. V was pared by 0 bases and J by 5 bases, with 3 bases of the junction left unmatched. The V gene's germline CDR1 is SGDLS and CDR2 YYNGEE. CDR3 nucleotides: TGTGCCAGCAGCGTAGGGCCTAGCGGGGAGACCCAGTACTTC. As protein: CASSVGPSGETQYF.

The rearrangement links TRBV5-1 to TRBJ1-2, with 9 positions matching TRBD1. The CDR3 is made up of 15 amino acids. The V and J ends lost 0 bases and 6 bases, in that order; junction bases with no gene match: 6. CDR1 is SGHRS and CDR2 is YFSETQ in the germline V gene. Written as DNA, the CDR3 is TGCGCCAGCAGCTTGGGAGACAGGGGGGATGATGGCTACACCTTC. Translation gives CASSLGDRGDDGYTF.

CDR3 in DNA: TGTGCCAGTACGGACAGGGGAATAGATAGCAATCAGCCCCAGCATTTT. It translates to CASTDRGIDSNQPQHF. V is TRBV19 and J is TRBJ1-5; 9 bases map to TRBD1. This CDR3 is 16 amino acids long. Trimming took 7 bases from V and 0 from J; bases not matched to a gene: 7. CDR1 is LNHDA, CDR2 SQIVND, per germline (reference sequence).

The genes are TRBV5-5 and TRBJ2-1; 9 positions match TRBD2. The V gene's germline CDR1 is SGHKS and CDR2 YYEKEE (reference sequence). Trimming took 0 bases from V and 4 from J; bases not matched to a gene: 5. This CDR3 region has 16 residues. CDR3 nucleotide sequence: TGTGCCAGCAGCTTGGCCCCGACTAGCGGTTACAATGAGCAGTTCTTC. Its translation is CASSLAPTSGYNEQFF.

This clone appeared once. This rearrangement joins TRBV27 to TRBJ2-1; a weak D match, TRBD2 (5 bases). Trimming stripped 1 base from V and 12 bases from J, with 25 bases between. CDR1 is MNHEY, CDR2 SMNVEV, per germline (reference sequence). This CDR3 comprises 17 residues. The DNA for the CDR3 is TGTGCCAGCAGTTTATACGGACTTTCACAGCTCGCGTCTAGGCAGTTCTTC. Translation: CASSLYGLSQLASRQFF.

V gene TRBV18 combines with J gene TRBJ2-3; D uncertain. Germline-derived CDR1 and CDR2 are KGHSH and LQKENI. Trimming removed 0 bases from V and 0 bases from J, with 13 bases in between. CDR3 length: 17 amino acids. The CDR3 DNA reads TGTGCCAGCTCACCACCGAAAGACGCGTCTAGCACAGATACGCAGTATTTT. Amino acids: CASSPPKDASSTDTQYF.

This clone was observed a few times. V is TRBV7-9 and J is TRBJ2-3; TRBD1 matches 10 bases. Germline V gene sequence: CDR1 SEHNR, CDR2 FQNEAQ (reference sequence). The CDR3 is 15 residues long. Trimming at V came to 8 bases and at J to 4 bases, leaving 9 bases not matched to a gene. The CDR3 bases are TGTGCCAGCGAACTCCACGGACAGGGGGCAGATACGCAGTATTTT. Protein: CASELHGQGADTQYF.

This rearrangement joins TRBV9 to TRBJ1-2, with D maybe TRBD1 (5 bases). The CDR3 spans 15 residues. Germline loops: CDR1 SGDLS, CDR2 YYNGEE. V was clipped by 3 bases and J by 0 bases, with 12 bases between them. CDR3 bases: TGTGCCAGCAGCGACCGGGACGGAGCTAACTATGGCTACACCTTC. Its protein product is CASSDRDGANYGYTF.

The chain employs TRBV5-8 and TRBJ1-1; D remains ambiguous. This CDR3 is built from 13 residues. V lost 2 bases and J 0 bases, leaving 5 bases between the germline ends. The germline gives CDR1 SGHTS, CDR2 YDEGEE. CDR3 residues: CASSLDVNTEAFF. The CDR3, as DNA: TGTGCCAGCAGCTTAGACGTGAACACTGAAGCTTTCTTT. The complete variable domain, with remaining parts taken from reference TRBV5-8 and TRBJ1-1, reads EAGVTQSPTHLIKTRGQQATLRCSPISGHTSVYWYQQALGLGLQFLLWYDEGEERNRGNFPPRFSGRQFPNYSSELNVNALELEDSALYLCASSLDVNTEAFFGQGTRLTVV.

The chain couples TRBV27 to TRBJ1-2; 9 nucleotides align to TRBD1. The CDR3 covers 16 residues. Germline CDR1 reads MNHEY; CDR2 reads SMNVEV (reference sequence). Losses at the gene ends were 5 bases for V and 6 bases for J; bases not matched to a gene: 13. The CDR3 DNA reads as TGTGCCAGCAGTCCACGATTGGGACAGGGCCGAAATGGCTACACCTTC. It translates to CASSPRLGQGRNGYTF.